The 22 T cell receptor beta chains presented below share a single source sample, sequenced in a study of shared clonotypes between healthy human individuals. Only in-frame clones appear in the TCRdb table, and some are missing; sequencing was by immunoSEQ multiplex PCR. Among 2 million to 3 million clones listed, around 90% were seen once. What was sequenced was naive CD4+ T cells sorted from blood. This sample's subset: CD45RA+ positively selected. The receptors were gathered from a young man in good health.

The CDR3 here is CASSSWGLQGSYNEQFF. The CDR3 DNA reads TGCGCCAGCAGCTCGTGGGGGCTGCAGGGGTCCTACAATGAGCAGTTCTTC. The chain has TRBV5-1 and TRBJ2-1, with TRBD1 as a possible D gene (6 bases). The CDR3 is made up of 17 amino acids. The germline V and J ends were trimmed by 3 bases and 1 base, with 17 bases remaining between them. The germline CDR1 and CDR2 sequences are SGHRS and YFSETQ.

In this sample, this clone turned up a few times. The V and J genes are TRBV21-1 and TRBJ1-2. TRBV21-1 is an annotated pseudogene. This CDR3 is built from 13 residues. CDR3 in DNA: TGTGCCAGCAGCAAAGGATCGATGTATGGCTACACCTTC. Its protein is CASSKGSMYGYTF.

CDR3 bases: TGTGCCAGCAGTATCTGGGAGAGCTCCTACAATGAGCAGTTCTTC. Encoded protein: CASSIWESSYNEQFF. This chain links TRBV27 with TRBJ2-1; TRBD2 might be the D (5 bases). Germline V gene sequence: CDR1 MNHEY, CDR2 SMNVEV (reference sequence). The CDR3 is 15 residues long. V lost 5 bases, J lost 0 bases, and 11 bases lay in between.

The J gene is TRBJ2-7, the V gene TRBV10-3, with 7 bases matching TRBD1. The CDR3 loop spans 13 amino acids. Germline V lookup: CDR1 ENHRY, CDR2 SYGVKD. Germline trimming cut 7 bases from V and 6 bases from J; bases unmatched to any gene: 9. CDR3 sequence reads: CAITPRGQGEQYF. CDR3 DNA sequence: TGTGCCATCACCCCGAGGGGGCAAGGCGAGCAGTACTTC.

The rearrangement links TRBV6-5 to TRBJ1-2, with 7 bases lining up with TRBD1. V was clipped by 8 bases and J by 0 bases; unmatched bases: 6. Germline V lookup: CDR1 MNHEY, CDR2 SVGAGI. The CDR3 runs to 14 residues. The CDR3: CASFGTAPNYGYTF. In nucleotides, the CDR3 is TGTGCCAGCTTTGGGACAGCACCTAACTATGGCTACACCTTC.

The rearrangement links TRBV2 to TRBJ2-5; D is uncertain. CDR3 length: 10 amino acids. Germline loops: CDR1 SNHLY, CDR2 FYNNEI. Trimming removed 4 bases from V and 7 bases from J, with 4 bases in between. CDR3 DNA sequence: TGTGCCAGCAGTGGAGGGACCCAGTACTTC. It is translated as CASSGGTQYF.

The chain links TRBV2 to TRBJ2-3, with 10 positions matching TRBD2. This CDR3 is built from 15 residues. With V trimmed by 0 bases and J by 6 bases, 3 bases remained unmatched. Per germline, CDR1 SNHLY and CDR2 FYNNEI. In DNA, the CDR3 is TGTGCCAGCAGTGAAGCTAGCGGGGGGTTTGATACGCAGTATTTT. Protein sequence: CASSEASGGFDTQYF.

This clone was picked up a small number of times. At the DNA level, this CDR3 is encoded by other sequences in the same sample as well. The chain couples TRBV20-1 to TRBJ1-4; D unclear. Germline V CDR1 and CDR2: DFQATT, SNEGSKA (reference sequence). CDR3 size: 11 residues. V was pared by 5 bases and J by 3 bases, with 4 bases between. The CDR3 loop reads CSAPSNEKLFF. CDR3 in DNA: TGCAGTGCTCCCTCTAATGAAAAACTGTTTTTT.

The chain couples TRBV7-2 to TRBJ1-5; TRBD1 might be the D (5 bases). The CDR3 contains 16 residues. V shed 2 bases and J shed 5 bases, with 16 bases lying between them. Germline CDR1 and CDR2: SGHTA and FQGNSA. CDR3 sequence: CASSLWGPAGDQPQHF. DNA for the CDR3: TGTGCCAGCAGCTTATGGGGCCCCGCCGGTGATCAGCCCCAGCATTTT.

The rearrangement links TRBV5-1 to TRBJ2-1; D might be TRBD2 (5 bases). This CDR3 contains 19 residues. Per germline, CDR1 SGHRS and CDR2 YFSETQ. The V and J ends lost 0 bases and 8 bases respectively, with 27 bases between them. CDR3 in amino acids: CASSLEFGSSGFGRYEQFF. CDR3 DNA: TGCGCCAGCAGCTTGGAATTCGGCTCGTCGGGGTTTGGTAGGTATGAGCAGTTCTTC.

The J gene is TRBJ2-7, the V gene TRBV30, with D perhaps matching TRBD1 or TRBD2 (5 bases each). Deletions cut 3 bases from V and 0 bases from J, with 15 bases between. This CDR3 spans 15 amino acids. CDR1 GTSNPN and CDR2 SVGIG come from the germline V gene (reference sequence). CDR3 amino acids: CAWSGTSTNSYEQYF. CDR3 sequence (DNA): TGTGCCTGGAGCGGGACGTCCACAAACTCCTACGAGCAGTACTTC.

This chain joins TRBV28 and TRBJ2-6; 9 positions agree with TRBD1. Germline trimming cut 7 bases from V and 2 bases from J; bases unmatched to any gene: 12. The CDR3 sequence is 18 residues long. In germline, CDR1 is MDHEN, CDR2 SYDVKM. This CDR3 reads CASTPGGQGVAGANVLTF. CDR3 bases: TGTGCCAGCACCCCTGGGGGACAGGGTGTTGCTGGGGCCAACGTCCTGACTTTC.

The chain is built from TRBV9 and TRBJ2-5, with D perhaps matching TRBD2 (6 bases). V lost 10 bases to trimming and J lost 1 base, with 11 bases between them. There are 12 residues in the CDR3. Germline lookup yields CDR1 SGDLS and CDR2 YYNGEE. This CDR3 is CADLEGQETQYF. The CDR3 nucleotides read TGTGCCGATCTGGAGGGCCAAGAGACCCAGTACTTC. The variable domain in full, completed from reference TRBV9 and TRBJ2-5, reads DSGVTQTPKHLITATGQRVTLRCSPRSGDLSVYWYQQSLDQGLQFLIQYYNGEERAKGNILERFSAQQFPDLHSELNLSSLELGDSALYFCADLEGQETQYFGPGTRLLVL.

The chain links TRBV4-1 to TRBJ2-3; no clear D. The CDR3 loop spans 13 amino acids. Trimming took 2 bases from V and 2 from J, leaving 5 bases between them. Germline lookup yields CDR1 MGHRA and CDR2 YSYEKL. CDR3 sequence (DNA): TGCGCCAGCAGCCAACCCGACACAGATACGCAGTATTTT. Translated: CASSQPDTDTQYF.

The chain recombines TRBV4-3 with TRBJ2-1; 8 bases agree with TRBD2. Germline V lookup: CDR1 LGHNA, CDR2 YSLEER. Trimming cost V 0 bases and J 7 bases; bases outside gene matches: 2. The CDR3 is 14 residues long. CDR3 region: CASSQEREGNEQFF. CDR3 nucleotides: TGCGCCAGCAGCCAAGAACGGGAGGGGAATGAGCAGTTCTTC.

This clone was counted only a few times. The chain uses TRBV30 and TRBJ1-4, with D unclear. Germline values: CDR1 GTSNPN, CDR2 SVGIG (reference sequence). The CDR3 spans 10 residues. Trimming removed 5 bases from V and 5 bases from J, with 3 bases in between. CDR3 sequence reads: CAWENEKLFF. In nucleotides, the CDR3 is TGTGCCTGGGAGAATGAAAAACTGTTTTTT. The variable domain in full, completed from reference TRBV30 and TRBJ1-4, reads SQTIHQWPATLVQPVGSPLSLECTVEGTSNPNLYWYRQAAGRGLQLLFYSVGIGQISSEVPQNLSASRPQDRQFILSSKKLLLSDSGFYLCAWENEKLFFGSGTQLSVL.

This clone was picked up one time. This rearrangement joins TRBV6-5 to TRBJ2-5; a weak D match, TRBD1 (6 bases). Germline CDR1 is MNHEY and CDR2 is SVGAGI. The CDR3 length is 11 residues. V was clipped by 8 bases and J by 7 bases, with 11 bases between them. CDR3 DNA: TGTGCCAGCCAGAAAGGGGGGACCCAGTACTTC. This codes for CASQKGGTQYF.

The J gene is TRBJ1-4, the V gene TRBV4-1, with a tentative D call TRBD1 (5 bases). CDR3 length equals 17 residues. V was cut by 2 bases and J by 2 bases, with 15 bases left in between. Per germline, CDR1 MGHRA and CDR2 YSYEKL. The CDR3 here is CASSQPYRGSTNEKLFF. In nucleotides, the CDR3 is TGCGCCAGCAGCCAACCCTACCGGGGGAGCACTAATGAAAAACTGTTTTTT.

This clone came up once. The J gene is TRBJ2-2, the V gene TRBV7-3; D is possibly TRBD2 (6 bases). V was trimmed by 4 bases and J by 6 bases, leaving 15 bases between them. Germline lookup yields CDR1 SGHTA and CDR2 FQGTGA. The CDR3 extends over 15 amino acids. The CDR3 coding sequence is TGTGCCAGCAGCTCCCCTTGGGACTCCTCCGGGGAGCTGTTTTTT. This gives the protein CASSSPWDSSGELFF.

The chain joins TRBV2 to TRBJ2-1; D may be TRBD2 (6 bases). The CDR3 sequence is 15 residues long. Germline CDR1 SNHLY, CDR2 FYNNEI. V was trimmed by 6 bases and J by 0 bases, leaving 12 bases between them. The CDR3 region is CASRGGASSYNEQFF. The CDR3 coding sequence is TGTGCCAGCAGGGGCGGGGCCAGCTCCTACAATGAGCAGTTCTTC.

The chain is built from TRBV4-1 and TRBJ1-4; weak D call: TRBD1 (5 bases). Looked up from germline, CDR1 is MGHRA and CDR2 is YSYEKL. Trimming shortened V by 2 bases and J by 10 bases, and 8 bases separated the two germline ends. The CDR3 sequence is 12 residues long. CDR3 protein: CASSQQGAKLFF. In nucleotides, the CDR3 is TGCGCCAGCAGCCAACAGGGAGCAAAACTGTTTTTT.

V gene TRBV5-1 combines with J gene TRBJ1-2; tentatively, D is TRBD1 (5 bases). This CDR3 comprises 16 residues. Trimming shortened V by 4 bases and J by 8 bases, and 24 bases separated the two germline ends. Germline V lookup: CDR1 SGHRS, CDR2 YFSETQ. CDR3 nucleotide sequence: TGCGCCAGCAGCGGGAACAATCTACCGGGGGGACGCGGCTACACCTTC. Residues: CASSGNNLPGGRGYTF.